This entry is about one TCR beta chain. Study processing details: Reference gene primer amplification yielded estimated nucleated cell counts. Some clones are missing from TCRdb's copy, which holds only in-frame ones; the method was immunoSEQ multiplex PCR. V and J calls and clone size are as listed in that table; D and trimming were resolved from the DNA. The repertoire holds 200,000 to 250,000 clones, with 85% to 90% as singletons. The data were taken from a study of blood T cell repertoires in COVID-19. Overall study: Both acute and convalescent COVID-19 samples were obtained from the United States, Italy and Spain. The analysed material was cDNA or gDNA that came from T cells, B-cell-depleted T cells, or PBMCs.

Enrolment of Seattle patients took place during active infection, and they were followed longitudinally. The CDR3 has 16 residues. Germline lookup yields CDR1 SEHNR and CDR2 FQNEAQ (reference sequence). J was trimmed by 8 bases and V by 3 bases; bases with no gene match: 10. The clonotype originates from a young man with COVID-19, enrolled during active disease. The sample consisted of peripheral blood. This chain links TRBV7-9 with TRBJ1-4, with TRBD1 identical over 9 bases. The CDR3: CASSLGSGQGWEKLFF. The CDR3 DNA reads as TGTGCCAGCAGCTTGGGATCGGGACAGGGATGGGAAAAACTGTTTTTT. The whole variable domain, filled in from reference TRBV7-9 and TRBJ1-4, reads DTGVSQNPRHKITKRGQNVTFRCDPISEHNRLYWYRQTLGQGPEFLTYFQNEAQLEKSRLLSDRFSAERPKGSFSTLEIQRTEQGDSAMYLCASSLGSGQGWEKLFFGSGTQLSVL.